This T cell receptor beta chain emerged from a study of cytomegalovirus exposure and HLA in healthy donors. The overall study: Of the donors genotyped, approximately 400 in all, 80% to 85% fell in the Caucasian-associated ancestry cluster.

PCR primers comprised 60 Vbeta and 13 Jbeta primers. Method: immunoSEQ multiplex PCR; TCRdb's copy keeps in-frame clones and lacks some. Among under 200,000 clones listed, 65% to 80% were seen once. With respect to this clone: Its antigen is not known.

General study findings and limits: Later work showed greater clonal expansion in HLA-associated TCR beta chains than in equally common others. Specificity for CMV antigens was confirmed in vitro for three of the CMV-associated chains. In a later analysis, TCR beta V- and J-gene trimming showed a link to a missense DCLRE1C variant.

This receptor was obtained from a woman aged 50 to 60 in good health and CMV-seropositive. Sequencing was done on a sample of PBMCs.

For the CDR3, the DNA is TGTGCCAGCAGCCCCGACCACGACAGAACTAATGAAAAACTGTTTTTT. Translation: CASSPDHDRTNEKLFF. The genes are TRBV7-2 and TRBJ1-4; D is perhaps TRBD1 (5 bases). The CDR3 consists of 16 residues. The V and J ends lost 5 bases and 1 base respectively, with 14 bases between them. Germline V CDR1 and CDR2: SGHTA, FQGNSA.